The 9 T cell receptor beta chains reported below all come from one sample, sequenced in a study of beta chain features in type 1 diabetes (dated by TCRdb to 2016 to 2019). Study-wide conclusions, independent of this receptor: Type 1 diabetes patients showed a moderate but significant shortening of TCRB CDR3 length in all four CD4+ subsets.

To prepare the library, the immunoSEQ multiplex PCR assay was applied. The entire amount of isolated RNA was reverse transcribed using the High Capacity cDNA Reverse Transcription Kit, so the sequenced TCRB transcripts were expressed ones. TCRdb provides this immuneACCESS table in a form limited to in-frame rearrangements. Some clones are lacking; in checked studies, under half of them reflect an unresolved V gene, and why the rest are absent is not known. The sample table shows around 130,000 clones, and roughly 10% are seen once. The ten largest clones represent under 0.9% of the sample. Their antigens remain unidentified. Sequencing was carried out using central memory CD4+ T cells from blood. The receptors originated from a man in his thirties or forties with type 1 diabetes.

This clone was counted at least ten times. This sequence joins TRBV7-2 and TRBJ1-6; TRBD1 is a possible D gene (6 bases). V was pared by 6 bases and J by 12 bases, with 18 bases between. The CDR3 sequence is 14 residues long. The germline gives CDR1 SGHTA, CDR2 FQGNSA. The CDR3 sequence: CASRGQTTDRPLHF. The DNA of the CDR3 is TGTGCCAGCAGGGGACAAACGACGGACAGACCCCTCCACTTT.

The rearrangement uses TRBV11-3 and TRBJ2-1; 10 nucleotides line up with TRBD1. Germline loops: CDR1 SGHNT, CDR2 YENEEA. J lost 9 bases, V lost 3 bases, and 5 bases had no gene match. The CDR3 covers 14 residues. CDR3 coding DNA: TGTGCCAGCAGCTTGACAGGGGGCTTTGGTGAGCAGTTCTTC. Its translation: CASSLTGGFGEQFF.

The CDR3 coding sequence is TGCGCCAGCAGCCAAGACGAGGGTGGCTATGGCTACACCTTC. Amino acid sequence: CASSQDEGGYGYTF. The V and J genes are TRBV4-1 and TRBJ1-2; D gene ambiguous. Germline V gives CDR1 MGHRA, CDR2 YSYEKL. Trimming took off 0 bases at V and 4 bases at J, with 9 bases between the two ends. The CDR3 is 14 residues long.

The table lists this clone with a few counts. The chain has TRBV30 and TRBJ1-2; D gene unclear. Trimming shortened V by 5 bases and J by 2 bases, and 9 bases separated the two germline ends. The CDR3 runs to 12 residues. Germline V CDR1 and CDR2: GTSNPN, SVGIG (reference sequence). CDR3 coding DNA: TGTGCCTGGGCGTCCGTAAACTATGGCTACACCTTC. Amino acids: CAWASVNYGYTF.

This clone appeared a few times. This sequence joins TRBV2 and TRBJ2-7, with D unresolved. The V end was cut by 4 bases, the J end by 1 base, with 8 bases between. The germline CDR1 and CDR2 sequences are SNHLY and FYNNEI. The CDR3 is 13 residues long. CDR3 sequence: CASSGESSYEQYF. CDR3 sequence (DNA): TGTGCCAGCAGTGGAGAGTCGTCCTACGAGCAGTACTTC. Looking up the rest from reference TRBV2 and TRBJ2-7 gives the full variable domain: EPEVTQTPSHQVTQMGQEVILRCVPISNHLYFYWYRQILGQKVEFLVSFYNNEISEKSEIFDDQFSVERPDGSNFTLKIRSTKLEDSAMYFCASSGESSYEQYFGPGTRLTVT.

The chain is built from TRBV25-1 and TRBJ1-6; D gene ambiguous. Trimming removed 1 base at V and 7 bases at J, with 8 bases between. CDR1 is MGHDK, CDR2 SYGVNS, per germline. The CDR3 consists of 14 residues. CDR3 DNA sequence: TGTGCCAGCAGTGAATCTGGAGGAAATTCACCCCTCCACTTT. Protein: CASSESGGNSPLHF.

In this sample, this clone turned up a few times. V and J are TRBV18 and TRBJ1-6, with 9 bases aligning to TRBD1. The germline V gene has CDR1 KGHSH and CDR2 LQKENI. V trimming: 10 bases; J trimming: 10 bases; junction bases outside the gene matches: 14. The CDR3 covers 15 residues. Written as DNA, the CDR3 is TGTGCCACCCGACGGGGTCGGACAGGGGTATCACCCCTCCACTTT. Encoded protein: CATRRGRTGVSPLHF. Complete variable domain (other parts from reference TRBV18 and TRBJ1-6): NAGVMQNPRHLVRRRGQEARLRCSPMKGHSHVYWYRQLPEEGLKFMVYLQKENIIDESGMPKERFSAEFPKEGPSILRIQQVVRGDSAAYFCATRRGRTGVSPLHFGNGTRLTVT.

A remark on this clone: The same CDR3 also results from other DNA sequences found in this sample. This chain links TRBV4-1 with TRBJ1-6; perhaps TRBD1 as D (5 bases). Between the trimmed V and J ends, which lost 3 bases and 3 bases, there was a span of 9 bases. The CDR3 consists of 15 residues. CDR1 is MGHRA, CDR2 YSYEKL, per germline. As DNA, the CDR3 is TGCGCCAGCAGCCAGGGGCAGAACTATAATTCACCCCTCCACTTT. Translating it yields CASSQGQNYNSPLHF.

This clone was detected only a few times. V usage is TRBV28 and J usage is TRBJ1-2; 8 bases are a match to TRBD1. Losses at the gene ends were 5 bases for V and 1 base for J; bases not matched to a gene: 9. This CDR3 contains 16 residues. Germline CDR1 is MDHEN and CDR2 is SYDVKM. CDR3: CASSGAIGQGNYGYTF. The CDR3 DNA is TGTGCCAGCAGTGGCGCGATTGGACAGGGTAACTATGGCTACACCTTC.